Following are 10 T cell receptor beta chains from one sample sequenced in a study of vaccination and CD4 T cells after COVID-19. The Oncomine TCR Beta short-read assay sequenced DNA from cultured CD4+ T cells. DNA came from CD4+ T cells after culture. TCRdb re-derived calls from the PCR reads in MiXCR, one entry per CDR3 protein. The profile shows about 10,000 distinct CDR3 sequences, 25% to 30% of them singletons. Antigens of these TCRs are unknown. Specified treatment: roughly 10-day PBMC culture with coronavirus spike peptide pools or control peptides (ViraFEST assay). The collection of CD4+ T cells from the unexposed donor took place before the COVID-19 pandemic (2011-2018). The specimen sequenced was CD4+ T cells from blood, cultured in vitro. The receptors originated from a human donor in good health.

This clonotype was observed a handful of times. This chain links TRBV20-1 with TRBJ2-4, with D possibly TRBD1 on 6 matching bases. Trimming took off 1 base at V and 11 bases at J, with 24 bases between the two ends. The CDR3 totals 16 residues. From germline, CDR1 is DFQATT and CDR2 SNEGSKA (reference sequence). The CDR3 is CSARVGSGDTSVVQYF. The CDR3 DNA sequence: TGCAGTGCTAGAGTAGGGTCAGGGGACACCTCGGTGGTTCAGTACTTC.

The chain carries TRBV20-1 and TRBJ2-5, with a possible D match to TRBD1 (5 bases). Germline assignment: CDR1 DFQATT and CDR2 SNEGSKA (reference sequence). The CDR3 covers 12 residues. V was trimmed by 3 bases and J by 4 bases, leaving 9 bases between them. CDR3 residues: CSASPQGETQYF. The CDR3, as DNA: TGCAGTGCTAGTCCCCAGGGAGAGACCCAGTACTTC.

The rearrangement uses TRBV11-2 and TRBJ2-3; tentatively, D is TRBD2 (5 bases). Per the germline V gene, CDR1 is SGHAT and CDR2 is FQNNGV. The CDR3 is made up of 13 amino acids. V was cut by 1 base and J by 6 bases, with 8 bases left in between. For the CDR3, the DNA is TGTGCCAGCAGCTTAGGCCGAGGGGATACGCAGTATTTT. Residues: CASSLGRGDTQYF.

The V call is TRBV5-1, the J call TRBJ1-2, with 7 bases aligning to TRBD1. Trimming at V came to 4 bases and at J to 4 bases, leaving 7 bases not matched to a gene. The germline V gene has CDR1 SGHRS and CDR2 YFSETQ. CDR3 length equals 14 residues. The CDR3 protein is CASSPAGTAYGYTF. The CDR3 DNA reads TGCGCCAGCAGCCCAGCCGGGACAGCCTATGGCTACACCTTC. Filled out from reference TRBV5-1 and TRBJ1-2, the complete variable domain reads KAGVTQTPRYLIKTRGQQVTLSCSPISGHRSVSWYQQTPGQGLQFLFEYFSETQRNKGNFPGRFSGRQFSNSRSEMNVSTLELGDSALYLCASSPAGTAYGYTFGSGTRLTVV.

The chain joins TRBV7-2 to TRBJ2-1; D is unclear. In germline, CDR1 is SGHTA, CDR2 FQGNSA. There are 13 residues in the CDR3. V dropped 9 bases and J dropped 7 bases, with 16 bases sitting between them. Written as DNA, the CDR3 is TGTGCCAGAAGCCCGCTGCTCGGGAATGAGCAGTTCTTC. Translation: CARSPLLGNEQFF.

There are a few counts of this clonotype. The chain has TRBV19 and TRBJ2-5; 7 nucleotides match TRBD1. CDR3 size: 14 residues. With V trimmed by 3 bases and J by 2 bases, 3 bases remained unmatched. Per germline, CDR1 LNHDA and CDR2 SQIVND (reference sequence). CDR3 bases: TGTGCCAGTAGTATCCGACAGGGACAAGAGACCCAGTACTTC. The encoded protein is CASSIRQGQETQYF.

This clonotype was observed a handful of times. The junction and the germline gene differ at one end; a read error may be behind it. The DNA of the CDR3 is TGTGCTAGCAGCTTTGGACAGGGCCAAGAGACCCAGTACTTC. Protein product: CASSFGQGQETQYF. The chain is built from TRBV7-7 and TRBJ2-5; TRBD1 matches 8 bases. CDR3 length equals 14 residues. Germline V gives CDR1 SSHAT, CDR2 FNYEAQ (reference sequence). The variable domain in full, completed from reference TRBV7-7 and TRBJ2-5, reads GAGVSQSPRYKVTKRGQDVTLRCDPISSHATLYWYQQALGQGPEFLTYFNYEAQPDKSGLPSDRFSAERPEGSISTLTIQRTEQRDSAMYRCASSFGQGQETQYFGPGTRLLVL.

The V gene is TRBV11-2, the J gene TRBJ1-5; D ambiguous. The CDR3 is 15 amino acids. With 1 base removed from V and 1 base from J, the gap between germline ends came to 8 bases. Looked up from germline, CDR1 is SGHAT and CDR2 is FQNNGV. CDR3 loop: CASSLGPESNQPQHF. CDR3 DNA sequence: TGTGCCAGCAGCTTAGGACCGGAGAGCAATCAGCCCCAGCATTTT.

This rearrangement joins TRBV19 to TRBJ2-3; weak D call: TRBD2 (6 bases). This CDR3 region has 16 residues. From germline, CDR1 is LNHDA and CDR2 SQIVND (reference sequence). V gave up 10 bases and J gave up 6 bases, with 26 bases separating them. This chain's CDR3 is CATALGSGLGDDTQYF. Written as DNA, the CDR3 is TGTGCCACCGCCCTCGGGAGCGGATTGGGCGATGATACGCAGTATTTT.

J is TRBJ1-3 and V is TRBV4-3; D not resolved. V dropped 0 bases and J dropped 3 bases, with 9 bases sitting between them. Per the germline V gene, CDR1 is LGHNA and CDR2 is YSLEER. This CDR3 is 15 amino acids long. DNA for the CDR3: TGCGCCAGCAGCCAAGAAATGCTAGATGGAAACACCATATATTTT. Protein: CASSQEMLDGNTIYF.